The 32 T cell receptor beta chains listed next were all sequenced from one sample in a study of shared clonotypes between healthy human individuals. Repertoires were generated with immunoSEQ multiplex PCR, while TCRdb's copy carries only in-frame clones and drops some. The data contain 950,000 to 1,300,000 clones, 60% to 80% of them singletons. Sample: memory CD4+ T cells sorted from blood. The subset was: CD45RA-negative fraction. The receptors come from a man between 18 and 29 years old in good health.

The chain uses TRBV19 and TRBJ2-2; the D gene is possibly TRBD1 (5 bases). In germline, CDR1 is LNHDA, CDR2 SQIVND (reference sequence). V shed 3 bases and J shed 4 bases, with 9 bases lying between them. The CDR3 spans 14 residues. CDR3 DNA: TGTGCCAGTAGTATCCCAGGGTCCACCGGGGAGCTGTTTTTT. Translating gives CASSIPGSTGELFF.

This clone occurred a few times. V is TRBV19 and J is TRBJ2-1; tentatively, D is TRBD2 (7 bases). The CDR3 length is 14 residues. Germline V gene sequence: CDR1 LNHDA, CDR2 SQIVND (reference sequence). V lost 8 bases to trimming and J lost 4 bases, with 15 bases between them. CDR3 sequence: CASGPGGDYNEQFF. CDR3 sequence (DNA): TGTGCCAGTGGCCCGGGGGGCGATTACAATGAGCAGTTCTTC.

This clone was seen a few times. This specimen includes other DNA sequences encoding the same CDR3. The V and J genes are TRBV6-5 and TRBJ2-7; D is perhaps TRBD2 (6 bases). V was pared by 1 base and J by 7 bases, with 11 bases between. Germline values: CDR1 MNHEY, CDR2 SVGAGI. This CDR3 contains 13 residues. CDR3: CASSYYRDSEQYF. CDR3 coding DNA: TGTGCCAGCAGTTACTATAGGGACTCAGAGCAGTACTTC.

This clone occurred a few times. The junction departs from germline at one end; a sequencing error may be responsible. The genes are TRBV5-6 and TRBJ2-7; tentatively, D is TRBD1 (6 bases). This CDR3 region has 15 residues. CDR1 is SGHDT, CDR2 YYEEEE, per germline. CDR3 residues: CASSLGHASSYEQYF. For the CDR3, the DNA is TGTGCCAGCAGTTTGGGACACGCGAGCTCCTACGAGCAGTACTTC.

V is TRBV6-5 and J is TRBJ2-5; D call uncertain. The CDR3 has 14 amino acids. Trimming stripped 1 base from V and 5 bases from J, with 11 bases between. CDR1 and CDR2 from the germline V gene are MNHEY and SVGAGI. This CDR3 is CASSYYGRMETQYF. CDR3 DNA sequence: TGTGCCAGCAGTTACTACGGCCGGATGGAGACCCAGTACTTC.

In the case of this clone: Since a much larger clone is just one base distant, this may be a read error. This CDR3 is also generated by other DNA sequences in the sample. The rearrangement joins TRBV5-4 to TRBJ1-2, with 7 bases matching TRBD1. CDR3 size: 14 residues. CDR1 and CDR2 from the germline V gene are SGHNT and YYREEE (reference sequence). V was clipped by 0 bases and J by 4 bases; unmatched bases: 3. The chain's CDR3 is CASSLGGTVYGYTF. Written as DNA, the CDR3 is TGTGCCAGCAGCTTGGGTGGGACAGTCTATGGCTACACCTTC.

The CDR3 protein is CASRPGRGERNTEAFF. CDR3 nucleotides: TGCGCCAGCAGACCAGGTCGGGGGGAAAGGAACACTGAAGCTTTCTTT. V is TRBV4-1 and J is TRBJ1-1; D is possibly TRBD1 (5 bases). The CDR3 contains 16 residues. Trimming took 6 bases from V and 1 from J, leaving 18 bases between them. From germline, CDR1 is MGHRA and CDR2 YSYEKL.

The chain uses TRBV18 and TRBJ1-5; TRBD1 matches at 7 bases. There are 15 residues in the CDR3. CDR1 KGHSH and CDR2 LQKENI come from the germline V gene. J lost 1 base, V lost 2 bases, and 2 bases had no gene match. The CDR3 protein is CASSPVTGSNQPQHF. The CDR3 nucleotides are TGTGCCAGCTCACCAGTGACAGGGAGCAATCAGCCCCAGCATTTT.

V gene TRBV30 combines with J gene TRBJ1-2; D is undetermined. The CDR3 totals 12 residues. The V gene's germline CDR1 is GTSNPN and CDR2 SVGIG (reference sequence). Trimming pared 0 bases from V and 8 bases from J, leaving 10 bases between. DNA for the CDR3: TGTGCCTGGAGTGTAAATGGGGTGGGCTACACCTTC. Its protein product is CAWSVNGVGYTF.

The chain is built from TRBV9 and TRBJ2-2, with 10 nucleotides matching TRBD2. This CDR3 region has 15 residues. The J segment lost 5 bases and the V segment lost 0 bases, leaving 1 base of the junction unmatched. Germline loops: CDR1 SGDLS, CDR2 YYNGEE. CDR3 nucleotides: TGTGCCAGCAGCGTAGCACTAGCGGGAACCGGGGAGCTGTTTTTT. This sequence encodes CASSVALAGTGELFF.

This chain links TRBV6-5 with TRBJ2-7; no definite D call. Germline CDR1 is MNHEY and CDR2 is SVGAGI. Trimming cost V 7 bases and J 9 bases, with 22 bases left between them. The CDR3 sequence is 14 residues long. The CDR3 DNA follows: TGTGCCAGCATGGGTTTAGGAAGAATGTTGGGGCAGTACTTC. It codes for CASMGLGRMLGQYF.

This clone was found once. J is TRBJ1-1 and V is TRBV6-5; 9 nucleotides line up with TRBD1. Germline CDR1 reads MNHEY; CDR2 reads SVGAGI. The CDR3 runs to 12 residues. With V trimmed by 4 bases and J by 8 bases, 2 bases remained unmatched. DNA of the CDR3: TGTGCCAGCAGTTTCGACAGGGGGGAAGCTTTCTTT. Encoded protein: CASSFDRGEAFF.

CDR3 residues: CASRPGTSAYNEQFF. The CDR3 DNA follows: TGTGCCAGCAGACCCGGGACTAGCGCTTACAATGAGCAGTTCTTC. The V call is TRBV6-5, the J call TRBJ2-1; TRBD2 matches 10 bases. The CDR3 length is 15 residues. V was clipped by 6 bases and J by 4 bases; unmatched bases: 6. CDR1 MNHEY and CDR2 SVGAGI come from the germline V gene.

The chain recombines TRBV7-2 with TRBJ2-7; possibly TRBD1 for D (6 bases). V lost 4 bases and J lost 6, with 13 bases in between. The CDR3 runs to 13 residues. The germline gives CDR1 SGHTA, CDR2 FQGNSA. The CDR3 region has the DNA TGTGCCAGCAGCTGGAACAGGGTAGGCGAGCAGTACTTC. As protein: CASSWNRVGEQYF.

This chain uses TRBV19 with TRBJ1-1; TRBD1 matches at 9 bases. Trimming cost V 4 bases and J 3 bases; bases outside gene matches: 0. Germline CDR1 is LNHDA and CDR2 is SQIVND (reference sequence). The CDR3 sequence is 13 residues long. Here the CDR3 DNA reads TGTGCCAGTAGTAGGGACAGGGACACTGAAGCTTTCTTT. Its protein is CASSRDRDTEAFF.

The CDR3 DNA sequence: TGTGCCAGCAGCTTAGGGGGGCCCCAAGAGACCCAGTACTTC. Its protein product is CASSLGGPQETQYF. V gene TRBV13 combines with J gene TRBJ2-5; weak D call: TRBD1 (5 bases). From germline, CDR1 is PRHDT and CDR2 FYEKMQ (reference sequence). This CDR3 comprises 14 residues. V was cut by 0 bases and J by 1 base, with 6 bases left in between.

The chain uses TRBV6-1 and TRBJ1-3; D gene uncertain. Trimming took 9 bases from V and 2 from J, leaving 14 bases between them. Germline V gene data show CDR1 as MNHNS and CDR2 as SASEGT. The CDR3 consists of 14 residues. The CDR3 loop reads CASKLDLTGNTIYF. CDR3 DNA sequence: TGTGCCAGTAAACTTGATTTGACTGGAAACACCATATATTTT.

The V gene is TRBV7-9, the J gene TRBJ1-2, with D perhaps TRBD1 (6 bases). Trimming pared 4 bases from V and 6 bases from J, leaving 21 bases between. The CDR3 is 16 residues long. Germline CDR1 SEHNR, CDR2 FQNEAQ (reference sequence). CDR3 sequence reads: CASSSLIPLDRNGYTF. The CDR3 bases are TGTGCCAGCAGCTCACTAATACCCTTGGACAGAAATGGCTACACCTTC.

This clone appeared a single time. The chain employs TRBV5-8 and TRBJ2-7, with D uncertain. Germline CDR1 is SGHTS and CDR2 is YDEGEE. Trimming removed 4 bases from V and 4 bases from J, with 21 bases in between. This CDR3 comprises 16 residues. The DNA of the CDR3 is TGTGCCAGCAGCGAGGCAAGGGCGGCCCATACTTACGAGCAGTACTTC. This translates into CASSEARAAHTYEQYF.

This chain uses TRBV25-1 with TRBJ1-5, with D hard to call. Germline CDR1 MGHDK, CDR2 SYGVNS. Trimming left V 3 bases short and J 4 bases short, with 4 bases between. The CDR3 is 12 amino acids. The DNA for the CDR3 is TGTGCCAGCAGTGAGGGGAATCAGCCCCAGCATTTT. Its translation is CASSEGNQPQHF.

V is TRBV25-1 and J is TRBJ2-5; perhaps D is TRBD1 or TRBD2 (6 bases each). V gave up 8 bases and J gave up 5 bases, with 18 bases separating them. CDR1 is MGHDK, CDR2 SYGVNS, per germline. This CDR3 has 14 residues. The chain's CDR3 is CASRGGKNLETQYF. The CDR3 nucleotides read TGTGCCAGCCGAGGGGGGAAGAATTTGGAGACCCAGTACTTC. Looking up the rest from reference TRBV25-1 and TRBJ2-5 gives the full variable domain: EADIYQTPRYLVIGTGKKITLECSQTMGHDKMYWYQQDPGMELHLIHYSYGVNSTEKGDLSSESTVSRIRTEHFPLTLESARPSHTSQYLCASRGGKNLETQYFGPGTRLLVL.

V usage is TRBV6-5 and J usage is TRBJ2-5; D is unclear. The CDR3 is 14 amino acids. Germline CDR1 and CDR2: MNHEY and SVGAGI. V was clipped by 0 bases and J by 7 bases, with 12 bases between them. CDR3 residues: CASSYSPSTGTQYF. CDR3 bases: TGTGCCAGCAGTTACTCTCCTTCCACGGGGACCCAGTACTTC.

This rearrangement joins TRBV14 to TRBJ2-7; D call uncertain. Trimming left V 1 base short and J 5 bases short, with 3 bases between. The germline V gene encodes CDR1 SGHDN and CDR2 FVKESK. The CDR3 sequence is 11 residues long. CDR3 bases: TGTGCCAGCAGCCAAGTAAACGAGCAGTACTTC. This sequence encodes CASSQVNEQYF.

This clone was counted between two and nine times. The V and J genes are TRBV10-3 and TRBJ1-2; D may be TRBD1 (6 bases). CDR3 length equals 13 residues. Germline loops: CDR1 ENHRY, CDR2 SYGVKD. Trimming shortened V by 10 bases and J by 3 bases, and 15 bases separated the two germline ends. CDR3 residues: CATRGGADYGYTF. CDR3 nucleotide sequence: TGTGCCACCCGGGGGGGCGCGGACTATGGCTACACCTTC.

This chain connects TRBV12-5 to TRBJ2-7; 8 bases align to TRBD2. The germline gives CDR1 LGHNT, CDR2 FRNRAP. The CDR3 sequence is 12 residues long. CDR3 sequence reads: CASSGGPSEQYF. CDR3 coding DNA: TGTGCCTCCTCGGGAGGGCCTAGCGAGCAGTACTTC.

This clone was counted only a few times. At one of its ends the junction is not consistent with the germline gene, which may arise from a read error. CDR3 DNA: TGTGCCAGCAGCTCCGAGGCGGGGGCGAAGAACGCCGGGGAGCTGTTTTTT. The encoded protein is CASSSEAGAKNAGELFF. The chain is built from TRBV11-2 and TRBJ2-2, with D possibly being TRBD2 (7 bases). The CDR3 covers 17 residues. Germline V gene lookup returns CDR1 SGHAT and CDR2 FQNNGV.

This clone was seen just once. This chain uses TRBV2 with TRBJ2-5; TRBD2 might be the D (6 bases). This CDR3 region has 16 residues. The V and J ends lost 6 bases and 1 base respectively, with 18 bases between them. Germline CDR1 and CDR2: SNHLY and FYNNEI. CDR3 residues: CASRSTLARSQETQYF. As DNA, the CDR3 is TGTGCCAGCAGAAGCACCCTAGCGAGGAGCCAAGAGACCCAGTACTTC.

The rearrangement links TRBV18 to TRBJ2-2, with D unresolved. The CDR3 spans 15 residues. Germline V gene lookup returns CDR1 KGHSH and CDR2 LQKENI. Trimming left V 3 bases short and J 0 bases short, with 8 bases between. The CDR3 spells CASSPTYANTGELFF. Written as DNA, the CDR3 is TGTGCCAGCTCACCTACCTACGCGAACACCGGGGAGCTGTTTTTT.

Written as DNA, the CDR3 is TGTGCCAGCAGCTTAGCGCTAAGTGACGCCGCCTACGAGCAGTACTTC. This sequence encodes CASSLALSDAAYEQYF. The chain is built from TRBV7-6 and TRBJ2-7; D uncertain. Germline V gives CDR1 SGHVS, CDR2 FNYEAQ. This CDR3 spans 16 amino acids. Trimming pared 0 bases from V and 2 bases from J, leaving 14 bases between.

This sequence joins TRBV10-3 and TRBJ2-7; D possibly corresponds to TRBD2 (7 bases). CDR3 length: 15 amino acids. In germline, CDR1 is ENHRY, CDR2 SYGVKD. V lost 0 bases, J lost 5 bases, and 14 bases lay in between. The chain's CDR3 is CAISESGGLSHEQYF. CDR3 nucleotides: TGTGCCATCAGTGAGTCCGGGGGGCTAAGCCACGAGCAGTACTTC.

The chain has TRBV2 and TRBJ1-4; D ambiguous. Trimming shortened V by 0 bases and J by 7 bases, and 15 bases separated the two germline ends. CDR3 size: 16 residues. Germline-derived CDR1 and CDR2 are SNHLY and FYNNEI. DNA for the CDR3: TGTGCCAGCAGTGAAGCATCGGCAGGCGGGGTTGAAAAACTGTTTTTT. Protein sequence: CASSEASAGGVEKLFF.

V usage is TRBV10-3 and J usage is TRBJ1-1; no definite D call. The CDR3 runs 13 residues. CDR1 is ENHRY, CDR2 SYGVKD, per germline. V was clipped by 3 bases and J by 11 bases, with 16 bases between them. This CDR3 is CAISDSRAEGAFF. CDR3 DNA: TGTGCCATCAGTGACTCCCGGGCCGAGGGTGCTTTCTTT.